Each of the 27 T cell receptor beta chains below was sequenced from the same sample in a study of cytomegalovirus exposure and HLA in healthy donors. PCR primers comprised 60 Vbeta and 13 Jbeta primers. This table comes from immunoSEQ multiplex PCR, and its TCRdb copy is limited to in-frame clones, with some not included. The profile covers about 52,000 clones, with roughly 53% appearing a single time and around 11% taken by the ten largest. The material sequenced was PBMCs. Receptors originate from a human donor in good health.

In its sample, this clone was seen once. The chain uses TRBV4-1 and TRBJ1-3; D is ambiguous. The germline gives CDR1 MGHRA, CDR2 YSYEKL. V gave up 0 bases and J gave up 0 bases, with 18 bases separating them. CDR3 length: 19 residues. The CDR3 is CASSQDRRGKRDSGNTIYF. CDR3 bases: TGCGCCAGCAGCCAAGATCGTCGTGGGAAGAGGGACTCTGGAAACACCATATATTTT.

The rearrangement links TRBV11-2 to TRBJ1-4; D ambiguous. The CDR3 is 15 amino acids. The germline V gene has CDR1 SGHAT and CDR2 FQNNGV. V gave up 6 bases and J gave up 7 bases, with 18 bases separating them. CDR3 DNA sequence: TGTGCCAGCAGTACACGGGGTCAAGTAGGTGAAAAACTGTTTTTT. This sequence encodes CASSTRGQVGEKLFF.

V usage is TRBV5-6 and J usage is TRBJ2-1, with unresolved D. This CDR3 spans 11 amino acids. Germline V gene lookup returns CDR1 SGHDT and CDR2 YYEEEE. V gave up 0 bases and J gave up 12 bases, with 7 bases separating them. CDR3 amino acids: CASSLGRVQFF. CDR3 DNA sequence: TGTGCCAGCAGCTTGGGCCGGGTGCAGTTCTTC.

The V and J genes are TRBV5-6 and TRBJ2-5; 8 nucleotides line up with TRBD1. The last part of the DNA fits TRBJ2-7 better; the J call may be wrong. This CDR3 has 15 amino acids. Germline V gene data show CDR1 as SGHDT and CDR2 as YYEEEE. The CDR3 sequence: CASSLLGQGSYEQYF. DNA for the CDR3: TGTGCCAGCAGCTTGTTAGGACAGGGCTCCTACGAGCAGTACTTC.

This clone came up a few times. V usage is TRBV4-3 and J usage is TRBJ1-2, with TRBD1 as a possible D gene (6 bases). Trimming shortened V by 0 bases and J by 5 bases, and 16 bases separated the two germline ends. The CDR3 loop spans 16 amino acids. Germline V lookup: CDR1 LGHNA, CDR2 YSLEER. This chain's CDR3 is CASSQEVIGGRYGYTF. CDR3 in DNA: TGCGCCAGCAGCCAAGAAGTGATAGGGGGTCGATATGGCTACACCTTC.

CDR3 sequence: CASSLGAGISGNTIYF. The CDR3 DNA reads as TGTGCCAGCAGTTTAGGGGCAGGCATCTCTGGAAACACCATATATTTT. The genes are TRBV27 and TRBJ1-3, with D possibly being TRBD1 (5 bases). CDR1 MNHEY and CDR2 SMNVEV come from the germline V gene (reference sequence). The CDR3 length is 16 residues. V lost 2 bases and J 0 bases, leaving 11 bases between the germline ends.

The rearrangement uses TRBV6-5 and TRBJ2-3; D possibly corresponds to TRBD1 (5 bases). Germline values: CDR1 MNHEY, CDR2 SVGAGI. The V gene lost 3 bases and the J gene lost 8 bases, with 15 bases spanning the gap. The length of the CDR3 is 14 residues. CDR3 protein: CASSYRGTQGTQYF. CDR3 DNA: TGTGCCAGCAGTTATAGGGGAACCCAGGGTACGCAGTATTTT.

The chain is built from TRBV7-8 and TRBJ2-5, with 11 bases fitting TRBD1. The CDR3 is 15 residues long. J lost 5 bases, V lost 4 bases, and 6 bases had no gene match. Per the germline V gene, CDR1 is SGHVS and CDR2 is FQNEAQ. The CDR3 reads CASSSGQGAGETQYF. CDR3 sequence (DNA): TGTGCCAGCAGCTCTGGACAGGGGGCTGGGGAGACCCAGTACTTC.

This sequence joins TRBV5-8 and TRBJ1-3; possible D gene TRBD1, 6 bases. Trimming removed 4 bases at V and 0 bases at J, with 17 bases between. The germline gives CDR1 SGHTS, CDR2 YDEGEE. This CDR3 has 17 residues. The CDR3 region is CASSRGQTLSSGNTIYF. The DNA of the CDR3 is TGTGCCAGCAGCCGTGGACAGACTTTAAGCTCTGGAAACACCATATATTTT.

The chain recombines TRBV6-5 with TRBJ2-7; the D gene is possibly TRBD1 (6 bases). From germline, CDR1 is MNHEY and CDR2 SVGAGI. The CDR3 covers 14 residues. Trimming removed 4 bases from V and 0 bases from J, with 10 bases in between. The CDR3: CASSFDRSSYEQYF. DNA for the CDR3: TGTGCCAGCAGTTTTGACAGGAGCTCCTACGAGCAGTACTTC.

This clone was found once. V is TRBV19 and J is TRBJ2-3; 10 nucleotides agree with TRBD2. CDR1 and CDR2 (germline): LNHDA, SQIVND (reference sequence). The CDR3 is 15 residues long. Trimming removed 5 bases from V and 7 bases from J; junction bases left unmatched: 9. CDR3 region: CASSWERGGLYTQYF. CDR3 in DNA: TGTGCCAGTAGTTGGGAGCGGGGGGGCTTATATACGCAGTATTTT.

The rearrangement joins TRBV12-5 to TRBJ1-2, with 7 bases matching TRBD1. V lost 2 bases, J lost 6 bases, and 9 bases stayed unmatched. Germline CDR1 and CDR2: LGHNT and FRNRAP. This CDR3 has 15 amino acids. CDR3 residues: CASGLWGTEGHGYTF. The CDR3 DNA is TGTGCTAGTGGTTTGTGGGGGACAGAGGGTCATGGCTACACCTTC.

The chain combines TRBV18 with TRBJ2-7; D is perhaps TRBD2 (8 bases). In germline, CDR1 is KGHSH, CDR2 LQKENI. Trimming pared 4 bases from V and 7 bases from J, leaving 17 bases between. This CDR3 spans 14 amino acids. The CDR3 DNA sequence: TGTGCCAGCTCACTAAGACAGGGACTAGGAGAGCAGTACTTC. As protein: CASSLRQGLGEQYF.

This chain uses TRBV9 with TRBJ1-1, with D tentatively TRBD1 (6 bases). V lost 0 bases, J lost 5 bases, and 14 bases lay in between. This CDR3 contains 15 residues. Germline CDR1 SGDLS, CDR2 YYNGEE. The CDR3 spells CASSVAQGLGTEAFF. The DNA for the CDR3 is TGTGCCAGCAGCGTAGCTCAGGGGTTAGGGACTGAAGCTTTCTTT.

Only a few counts were recorded for this clone. The chain carries TRBV19 and TRBJ2-6; TRBD1 aligns across 7 bases. CDR1 LNHDA and CDR2 SQIVND come from the germline V gene (reference sequence). The ends lost 5 bases at V and 0 bases at J; junction bases unmatched: 13. The CDR3 loop spans 19 amino acids. DNA of the CDR3: TGTGCCAGTAGTCCCAGGGACAGTCTCACGCTCTCTGGGGCCAACGTCCTGACTTTC. It encodes CASSPRDSLTLSGANVLTF.

This clone has a handful of counts. The chain uses TRBV6-5 and TRBJ1-3, with no clear D. Trimming shortened V by 8 bases and J by 4 bases, and 9 bases separated the two germline ends. Germline V CDR1 and CDR2: MNHEY, SVGAGI. The CDR3 is made up of 12 amino acids. Written as DNA, the CDR3 is TGTGCCAGCGCGGGTTTGGGAAACACCATATATTTT. It translates to CASAGLGNTIYF.

This chain links TRBV7-2 with TRBJ1-6; TRBD1 agrees at 8 bases. The CDR3 contains 15 residues. Germline V gene lookup returns CDR1 SGHTA and CDR2 FQGNSA. Trimming took 2 bases from V and 10 from J; bases not matched to a gene: 7. CDR3 in DNA: TGTGCCAGCAGCTTAATGGTCAGGGGGCAATCACCCCTCCACTTT. The encoded protein is CASSLMVRGQSPLHF. Variable domain in full (rest from reference TRBV7-2 and TRBJ1-6): GAGVSQSPSNKVTEKGKDVELRCDPISGHTALYWYRQSLGQGLEFLIYFQGNSAPDKSGLPSDRFSAERTGGSVSTLTIQRTQQEDSAVYLCASSLMVRGQSPLHFGNGTRLTVT.

V is TRBV5-1 and J is TRBJ1-1; D uncertain. CDR1 is SGHRS, CDR2 YFSETQ, per germline. V gave up 4 bases and J gave up 8 bases, with 15 bases separating them. This CDR3 is built from 13 residues. The CDR3 DNA sequence: TGCGCCAGCAGCCAGCTAACGGAGACCGAAGCTTTCTTT. Translated: CASSQLTETEAFF.

V usage is TRBV11-2 and J usage is TRBJ1-2, with TRBD1 matching over 10 bases. This CDR3 is built from 14 residues. Per the germline V gene, CDR1 is SGHAT and CDR2 is FQNNGV. The V segment lost 5 bases and the J segment 8 bases; nucleotides outside the gene matches: 8. The CDR3 loop is CASSRDRGSGGYTF. CDR3 bases: TGTGCCAGCAGCAGGGACAGGGGCTCGGGAGGCTACACCTTC.

The J gene is TRBJ2-5, the V gene TRBV4-2; a possible D gene is TRBD1 (6 bases). Trimming left V 3 bases short and J 3 bases short, with 8 bases between. Germline V gene data show CDR1 as LGHNA and CDR2 as YNFKEQ. CDR3 length: 13 amino acids. The chain's CDR3 is CASSQGAEETQYF. The CDR3 region has the DNA TGTGCCAGCAGCCAGGGGGCCGAAGAGACCCAGTACTTC.

The V call is TRBV6-6, the J call TRBJ2-1, with 8 positions matching TRBD2. Per the germline V gene, CDR1 is MNHNY and CDR2 is SVGAGI (reference sequence). Losses at the gene ends were 6 bases for V and 8 bases for J; bases not matched to a gene: 12. CDR3 length equals 15 residues. For the CDR3, the DNA is TGTGCCAGCAGAATCGGCGGGGGGAATTCGTATGAGCAGTTCTTC. This encodes CASRIGGGNSYEQFF.

The chain links TRBV27 to TRBJ2-3; no definite D call. CDR3 length: 11 residues. Germline assignment: CDR1 MNHEY and CDR2 SMNVEV (reference sequence). Trimming stripped 8 bases from V and 2 bases from J, with 5 bases between. CDR3 amino acids: CASGSTDTQYF. DNA of the CDR3: TGTGCCAGCGGCTCCACAGATACGCAGTATTTT.

This rearrangement joins TRBV5-1 to TRBJ1-2, with a tentative D call TRBD1 (5 bases). The CDR3 consists of 14 residues. Deletions cut 4 bases from V and 0 bases from J, with 10 bases between. Germline assignment: CDR1 SGHRS and CDR2 YFSETQ. Here the CDR3 DNA reads TGCGCCAGCAGCAGCGGGACTCCTAACTATGGCTACACCTTC. Translation: CASSSGTPNYGYTF. Using reference TRBV5-1 and TRBJ1-2 for the parts outside the CDR3, the full variable domain is KAGVTQTPRYLIKTRGQQVTLSCSPISGHRSVSWYQQTPGQGLQFLFEYFSETQRNKGNFPGRFSGRQFSNSRSEMNVSTLELGDSALYLCASSSGTPNYGYTFGSGTRLTVV.

The chain carries TRBV18 and TRBJ2-2; TRBD1 agrees at 9 bases. The CDR3 extends over 14 amino acids. Germline V gene lookup returns CDR1 KGHSH and CDR2 LQKENI. Trimming took 8 bases from V and 3 from J; bases not matched to a gene: 4. The CDR3 spells CASTGQGYTGELFF. The CDR3 region has the DNA TGTGCCAGCACAGGACAGGGGTACACCGGGGAGCTGTTTTTT.

V is TRBV30 and J is TRBJ2-5; D gene uncertain. The CDR3 runs to 12 residues. CDR1 GTSNPN and CDR2 SVGIG come from the germline V gene (reference sequence). V lost 3 bases and J 7 bases, leaving 12 bases between the germline ends. CDR3 residues: CAWRRYPGTQYF. In DNA form, the CDR3 reads TGTGCCTGGAGGCGGTACCCGGGGACCCAGTACTTC.

The chain uses TRBV6-5 and TRBJ2-1; TRBD2 aligns across 8 bases. From germline, CDR1 is MNHEY and CDR2 SVGAGI. Trimming cost V 0 bases and J 2 bases; bases outside gene matches: 3. CDR3 size: 16 residues. CDR3 protein: CASSYSNGGAYNEQFF. The CDR3 bases are TGTGCCAGCAGTTACTCGAACGGGGGGGCCTACAATGAGCAGTTCTTC.

The gene calls are TRBV19 and TRBJ2-1; no reliable D call. This CDR3 is built from 15 residues. The germline V gene encodes CDR1 LNHDA and CDR2 SQIVND (reference sequence). Trimming took 0 bases from V and 8 from J, leaving 14 bases between them. The CDR3: CASSIDTVYFDEQFF. The DNA for the CDR3 is TGTGCCAGTAGTATAGATACTGTCTATTTCGATGAGCAGTTCTTC.